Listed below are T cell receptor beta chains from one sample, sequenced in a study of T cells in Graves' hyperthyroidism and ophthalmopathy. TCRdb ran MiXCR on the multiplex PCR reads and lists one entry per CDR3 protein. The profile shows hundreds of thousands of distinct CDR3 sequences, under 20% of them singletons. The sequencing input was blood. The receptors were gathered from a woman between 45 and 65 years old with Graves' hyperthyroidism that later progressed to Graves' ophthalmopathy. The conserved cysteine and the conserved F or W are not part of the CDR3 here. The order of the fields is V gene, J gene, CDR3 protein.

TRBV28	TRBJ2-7	ASSTAGRGLGEQY
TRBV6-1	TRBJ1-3	ATSRDRGSSGNTIY
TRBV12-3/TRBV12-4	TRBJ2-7	ASSPRTSGLPLYEQY
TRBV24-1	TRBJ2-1	ATSDPGQPYDEQF
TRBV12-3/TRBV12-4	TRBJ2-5	ASGRKGQPIQETQY
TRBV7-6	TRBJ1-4	ASSLGPRTNEKLF
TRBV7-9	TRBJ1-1	ASSLKVPNTEAF
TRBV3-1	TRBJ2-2	ASSQVGPGPNTGELF
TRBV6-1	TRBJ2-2	ASSRQYTSPGELF
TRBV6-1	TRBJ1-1	ASSPGRWRGDPNTEAF
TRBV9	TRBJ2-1	ASSVAASKSNEQF
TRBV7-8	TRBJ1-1	ASSSGQLNTEAF
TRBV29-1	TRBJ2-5	SVELGQETQY
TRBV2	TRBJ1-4	ASRPGTGRFEKLF
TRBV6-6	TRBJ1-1	ASSYSSTTNTEAF